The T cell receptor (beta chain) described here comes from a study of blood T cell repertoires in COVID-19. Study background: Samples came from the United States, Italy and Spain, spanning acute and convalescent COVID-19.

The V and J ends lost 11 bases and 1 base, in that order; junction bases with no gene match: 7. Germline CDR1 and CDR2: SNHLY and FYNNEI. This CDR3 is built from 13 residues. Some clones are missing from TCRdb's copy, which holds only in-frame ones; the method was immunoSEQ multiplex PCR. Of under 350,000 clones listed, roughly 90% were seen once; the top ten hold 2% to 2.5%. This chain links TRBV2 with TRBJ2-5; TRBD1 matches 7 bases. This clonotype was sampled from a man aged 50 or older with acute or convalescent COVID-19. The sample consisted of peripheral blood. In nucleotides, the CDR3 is TGTGCCGGAAACAGGGGTCTCCAAGAGACCCAGTACTTC. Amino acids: CAGNRGLQETQYF.